One sample yielded the 15 T cell receptor beta chains listed below, sequenced in a study of blood T cell repertoires in COVID-19. Repertoires were generated with immunoSEQ multiplex PCR, while TCRdb's copy carries only in-frame clones and drops some. This sample has 200,000 to 300,000 clones, with about 79% found just once. Specimen: peripheral blood. The receptors derive from a man aged 35 to 55 who had recovered from COVID-19.

The rearrangement joins TRBV28 to TRBJ1-5; 10 bases match TRBD1. The junction had 1 base not matched to a gene; V was cut back by 1 base and J by 4 bases. Looked up from germline, CDR1 is MDHEN and CDR2 is SYDVKM. The CDR3 loop spans 15 amino acids. CDR3 nucleotides: TGTGCCAGCAGTTTATTGGACAGGGGGAATCAGCCCCAGCATTTT. The encoded protein is CASSLLDRGNQPQHF.

This clone was seen a handful of times. This sequence joins TRBV7-2 and TRBJ1-2; 10 positions agree with TRBD1. This CDR3 comprises 13 residues. Germline trimming cut 3 bases from V and 8 bases from J; bases unmatched to any gene: 3. Per the germline V gene, CDR1 is SGHTA and CDR2 is FQGNSA. The CDR3 region is CASSFDRGRGYTF. The CDR3 DNA follows: TGTGCCAGCAGCTTTGACAGGGGGCGCGGCTACACCTTC.

This chain connects TRBV10-2 to TRBJ1-4; D might be TRBD1 (6 bases). The CDR3 has 14 amino acids. V lost 4 bases to trimming and J lost 6 bases, with 12 bases between them. Looked up from germline, CDR1 is WSHSY and CDR2 is SAAADI. CDR3 bases: TGCGCCAGCAGTGCTTACAGGGTAGATGAAAAACTGTTTTTT. It specifies CASSAYRVDEKLFF.

This chain uses TRBV7-9 with TRBJ1-1, with D hard to call. The length of the CDR3 is 13 residues. The V gene's germline CDR1 is SEHNR and CDR2 FQNEAQ (reference sequence). Trimming took off 3 bases at V and 2 bases at J, with 7 bases between the two ends. CDR3 loop: CASSFIENTEAFF. The DNA for the CDR3 is TGTGCCAGCAGCTTTATAGAAAACACTGAAGCTTTCTTT.

The gene calls are TRBV3-1 (or the pseudogene TRBV3-2) and TRBJ1-5; D gene uncertain. Per germline, CDR1 LGHDT and CDR2 YNNKEL (reference sequence). V dropped 4 bases and J dropped 6 bases, with 10 bases sitting between them. The CDR3 length is 13 residues. The CDR3 sequence is CASSRAVSQPQHF. The CDR3 region has the DNA TGTGCCAGCAGCCGAGCGGTAAGTCAGCCCCAGCATTTT.

V gene TRBV6-1 combines with J gene TRBJ2-7, with 8 positions matching TRBD1. Per germline, CDR1 MNHNS and CDR2 SASEGT. The ends lost 2 bases at V and 2 bases at J; junction bases unmatched: 11. The CDR3 spans 17 residues. DNA of the CDR3: TGTGCCAGCAGTGAACTGGGTCAGGGGGCTGGCCCCTACGAGCAGTACTTC. Amino acid sequence: CASSELGQGAGPYEQYF.

V and J are TRBV6-5 and TRBJ1-2; tentative D call: TRBD1 (5 bases). Germline V lookup: CDR1 MNHEY, CDR2 SVGAGI. V was trimmed by 4 bases and J by 8 bases, leaving 14 bases between them. The CDR3 extends over 13 amino acids. The CDR3 bases are TGTGCCAGCAGTTCGGAGGAGGGGTCCGGCTACACCTTC. It specifies CASSSEEGSGYTF.

The CDR3 reads CATSATGLNTEAFF. CDR3 coding DNA: TGTGCCACCAGCGCTACAGGTTTGAACACTGAAGCTTTCTTT. The V and J genes are TRBV24-1 and TRBJ1-1, with D perhaps TRBD1 (5 bases). Germline CDR1 KGHDR, CDR2 SFDVKD. The CDR3 consists of 14 residues. V lost 7 bases and J lost 0, with 11 bases in between.

This clone has ten or more counts. The genes are TRBV2 and TRBJ2-2; a possible D gene is TRBD2 (5 bases). Germline assignment: CDR1 SNHLY and CDR2 FYNNEI. The CDR3 spans 12 residues. Deletions cut 10 bases from V and 5 bases from J, with 11 bases between. The CDR3 spells CAILRRTGELFF. The CDR3 bases are TGTGCCATCCTGAGGAGGACCGGGGAGCTGTTTTTT. Full variable domain (outside the CDR3, taken from reference TRBV2 and TRBJ2-2): EPEVTQTPSHQVTQMGQEVILRCVPISNHLYFYWYRQILGQKVEFLVSFYNNEISEKSEIFDDQFSVERPDGSNFTLKIRSTKLEDSAMYFCAILRRTGELFFGEGSRLTVL.

The chain combines TRBV30 with TRBJ1-2, with TRBD1 identical over 7 bases. With 5 bases clipped from V and 0 bases from J, the junction kept 12 bases outside the gene matches. From germline, CDR1 is GTSNPN and CDR2 SVGIG (reference sequence). CDR3 length: 16 amino acids. CDR3 residues: CAWQSRGTAANYGYTF. In nucleotides, the CDR3 is TGTGCCTGGCAAAGCAGAGGGACAGCAGCTAACTATGGCTACACCTTC.

The chain recombines TRBV5-4 with TRBJ2-1; 12 bases are a match to TRBD2. V dropped 0 bases and J dropped 1; count of bases not matched to a gene: 8. The CDR3 is 19 residues long. Germline V gives CDR1 SGHNT, CDR2 YYREEE (reference sequence). The CDR3 spells CASSLGASGGAQSYNEQFF. CDR3 bases: TGTGCCAGCAGCTTGGGGGCTAGCGGGGGGGCCCAGTCCTACAATGAGCAGTTCTTC.

The chain has TRBV7-8 and TRBJ1-2; 7 bases match TRBD1. The CDR3 extends over 15 amino acids. Trimming took 5 bases from V and 4 from J; bases not matched to a gene: 10. Germline lookup yields CDR1 SGHVS and CDR2 FQNEAQ. The CDR3 bases are TGTGCCAGCAGCGACGACAGGGATTTGAGCTATGGCTACACCTTC. Its translation is CASSDDRDLSYGYTF.

This chain links TRBV5-8 with TRBJ2-3, with D tentatively TRBD1 (6 bases). In germline, CDR1 is SGHTS, CDR2 YDEGEE. This CDR3 has 14 residues. The CDR3 is CAGGRAPPMDTQYF. CDR3 in DNA: TGTGCAGGGGGTAGGGCCCCCCCCATGGATACGCAGTATTTT.

The V and J genes are TRBV14 and TRBJ2-1; TRBD1 might be the D (5 bases). The CDR3 length is 18 residues. CDR1 and CDR2 (germline): SGHDN, FVKESK. Trimming left V 0 bases short and J 5 bases short, with 20 bases between. CDR3 region: CASSQDLLGQLTDNEQFF. The CDR3 DNA is TGTGCCAGCAGCCAAGACCTCTTGGGGCAGCTCACCGACAATGAGCAGTTCTTC.

The rearrangement links TRBV18 to TRBJ2-2; TRBD1 matches at 8 bases. The germline V gene has CDR1 KGHSH and CDR2 LQKENI. V dropped 3 bases and J dropped 6; count of bases not matched to a gene: 6. This CDR3 has 15 residues. CDR3 bases: TGTGCCAGCTCACCCGACAGGGGCCATCCCGGGGAGCTGTTTTTT. Translation: CASSPDRGHPGELFF.